One sample yielded the 24 T cell receptor beta chains listed below, sequenced in a study of T cells in Graves' hyperthyroidism and ophthalmopathy. The CDR3 regions of TCR beta were amplified from RNA transcripts. HTBI primers were the set used in a first-round RT-PCR of the TCR CDR3. Via MiXCR, TCRdb re-called the multiplex PCR reads, giving one row per CDR3 protein. The data contain about 300,000 distinct CDR3 sequences, about an eighth of them singletons. Sequenced: blood. Receptor source: a woman aged 25 to 39 with Graves' hyperthyroidism that later progressed to Graves' ophthalmopathy.

At least ten counts were recorded for this clonotype. The rearrangement joins TRBV29-1 to TRBJ2-1; a weak D match, TRBD1 (5 bases). Trimming stripped 4 bases from V and 9 bases from J, with 13 bases between. This CDR3 is built from 12 residues. From germline, CDR1 is SQVTM and CDR2 ANQGSEA. CDR3 in DNA: TGCAGCGTTGGGGTTTATCAGGGTGAGCAGTTCTTC. Translating it yields CSVGVYQGEQFF.

The chain is built from TRBV12-3 or TRBV12-4 and TRBJ2-1; perhaps TRBD2 as D (5 bases). V lost 7 bases and J 0 bases, leaving 13 bases between the germline ends. The CDR3 extends over 15 amino acids. The CDR3 sequence: CASIPGVSSYNEQFF. As DNA, the CDR3 is TGTGCCAGCATTCCCGGGGTCAGCTCCTACAATGAGCAGTTCTTC.

This clonotype came up many times. The rearrangement links TRBV9 to TRBJ2-7, with TRBD2 matching 8 bases. J lost 0 bases, V lost 0 bases, and 5 bases had no gene match. Per germline, CDR1 SGDLS and CDR2 YYNGEE. The CDR3 covers 16 residues. In nucleotides, the CDR3 is TGTGCCAGCAGCGTAGGAATAAGCGGGAGCTCCTACGAGCAGTACTTC. Translation: CASSVGISGSSYEQYF.

There are many counts of this clonotype. This rearrangement joins TRBV15 to TRBJ2-7; D may be TRBD1 (6 bases). V lost 0 bases to trimming and J lost 4 bases, with 16 bases between them. Germline CDR1 reads LNHNV; CDR2 reads YYDKDF (reference sequence). This CDR3 region has 16 residues. The CDR3 protein is CATSRDMGDTAYEQYF. The CDR3 DNA reads as TGTGCCACCAGCAGAGATATGGGGGACACCGCATACGAGCAGTACTTC.

This clonotype was recorded many times. The chain uses TRBV20-1 and TRBJ2-1; D may be TRBD2 (6 bases). The CDR3 consists of 14 residues. V lost 1 base and J lost 6, with 13 bases in between. Germline CDR1 is DFQATT and CDR2 is SNEGSKA (reference sequence). CDR3 amino acids: CSARGYREINEQFF. Here the CDR3 DNA reads TGCAGTGCTAGAGGTTACCGGGAGATCAATGAGCAGTTCTTC.

The rearrangement links TRBV24-1 to TRBJ2-1; 7 bases align to TRBD1. With V trimmed by 2 bases and J by 6 bases, 6 bases remained unmatched. The germline CDR1 and CDR2 sequences are KGHDR and SFDVKD. The CDR3 has 15 amino acids. Here the CDR3 DNA reads TGTGCCACCAGTGATTCCGGGACAGCTTTCAATGAGCAGTTCTTC. Translation: CATSDSGTAFNEQFF.

This clonotype was counted at least ten times. This sequence joins TRBV18 and TRBJ2-7; D might be TRBD1 (6 bases). The CDR3 is 15 amino acids. V lost 1 base and J 3 bases, leaving 13 bases between the germline ends. Germline V lookup: CDR1 KGHSH, CDR2 LQKENI. CDR3 nucleotides: TGTGCCAGCTCACCACAGACAGGAGTTAGCTACGAGCAGTACTTC. Protein sequence: CASSPQTGVSYEQYF.

The V and J genes are TRBV7-2 and TRBJ2-1; TRBD2 matches at 12 bases. The germline CDR1 and CDR2 sequences are SGHTA and FQGNSA. Trimming cost V 1 base and J 7 bases; bases outside gene matches: 14. The CDR3 length is 19 residues. The CDR3 is CASSLGLAGGPVLGNEQFF. CDR3 nucleotides: TGTGCCAGCAGCTTAGGGCTAGCGGGAGGGCCCGTCCTGGGGAATGAGCAGTTCTTC.

This clonotype was seen a handful of times. The genes are TRBV29-1 and TRBJ2-7; 7 positions match TRBD2. Trimming at V came to 4 bases and at J to 5 bases, leaving 11 bases not matched to a gene. The germline V gene has CDR1 SQVTM and CDR2 ANQGSEA. The CDR3 loop spans 14 amino acids. Written as DNA, the CDR3 is TGCAGCGTTGTAAACCCGGGGGGAGAGAACGAGCAGTACTTC. Amino acids: CSVVNPGGENEQYF.

The sample holds a few counts of this clonotype. The chain combines TRBV5-6 with TRBJ2-7, with 7 nucleotides matching TRBD1. Trimming at V came to 0 bases and at J to 6 bases, leaving 6 bases not matched to a gene. The CDR3 has 14 amino acids. The V gene's germline CDR1 is SGHDT and CDR2 YYEEEE. The CDR3 is CASSLVLGGSEQYF. The CDR3, as DNA: TGTGCCAGCAGCTTGGTTCTAGGGGGCAGCGAGCAGTACTTC.

The chain has TRBV19 and TRBJ2-1; 10 bases align to TRBD2. Germline CDR1 reads LNHDA; CDR2 reads SQIVND (reference sequence). Trimming took 3 bases from V and 10 from J; bases not matched to a gene: 9. The CDR3 runs 15 residues. Written as DNA, the CDR3 is TGTGCCAGTAGTATTTTTCCTAGCGGGAGTCAAGAGCAGTTCTTC. It is translated as CASSIFPSGSQEQFF.

This clonotype came up a few times. A read error may account for a junction end that differs from germline. The chain has TRBV20-1 and TRBJ1-2; D is perhaps TRBD1 (6 bases). The germline gives CDR1 DFQATT, CDR2 SNEGSKA (reference sequence). There are 17 residues in the CDR3. The CDR3 nucleotides are TGCAGTGCTAGTTTCTACCGGGGGCAGGTTGTAGACTATAGCTACACCTTC. Amino acid sequence: CSASFYRGQVVDYSYTF.

J is TRBJ1-3 and V is TRBV27, with D possibly being TRBD1 (6 bases). The CDR3 runs 15 residues. V dropped 5 bases and J dropped 3 bases, with 14 bases sitting between them. The germline V gene encodes CDR1 MNHEY and CDR2 SMNVEV (reference sequence). The CDR3, as DNA: TGTGCCAGCAGTGATCTGGGGGCCGGTGGAAACACCATATATTTT. Its protein is CASSDLGAGGNTIYF.

This clonotype has ten or more counts. The rearrangement joins TRBV2 to TRBJ2-3; 8 nucleotides match TRBD1. Per the germline V gene, CDR1 is SNHLY and CDR2 is FYNNEI. J was trimmed by 4 bases and V by 6 bases; bases with no gene match: 0. The CDR3 spans 12 residues. The CDR3 reads CASRQGADTQYF. The CDR3 DNA is TGTGCCAGCAGACAGGGGGCAGATACGCAGTATTTT.

This clonotype came up a few times. The chain couples TRBV6-6 to TRBJ2-7; maybe TRBD2 (7 bases). V was clipped by 0 bases and J by 2 bases, with 14 bases between them. Germline CDR1 MNHNY, CDR2 SVGAGI (reference sequence). The CDR3 length is 16 residues. The CDR3 DNA reads TGTGCCAGCAGTTACTCAGGGGGGGGAACTCCCTACGAGCAGTACTTC. Its translation is CASSYSGGGTPYEQYF.

In this sample, this clonotype turned up many times. The chain has TRBV2 and TRBJ2-2; D possibly corresponds to TRBD1 (7 bases). The CDR3 runs 17 residues. The V end was cut by 1 base, the J end by 3 bases, with 15 bases between. Germline values: CDR1 SNHLY, CDR2 FYNNEI. In DNA form, the CDR3 reads TGTGCCAGCAGTGAAGAGGGAGCAGGGGGGCACACCGGGGAGCTGTTTTTT. This translates into CASSEEGAGGHTGELFF.

J is TRBJ2-3 and V is TRBV19; possible D gene TRBD1, 6 bases. The V gene's germline CDR1 is LNHDA and CDR2 SQIVND (reference sequence). Trimming took off 10 bases at V and 9 bases at J, with 20 bases between the two ends. The CDR3 has 13 residues. CDR3 amino acids: CATKNRVTDTQYF. The CDR3 DNA reads as TGTGCCACCAAGAACAGGGTCACTGACACGCAGTATTTT.

This clonotype was recorded many times. The V and J genes are TRBV7-9 and TRBJ1-1; D is undetermined. CDR3 length: 11 residues. V was cut by 5 bases and J by 1 base, with 2 bases left in between. Germline V lookup: CDR1 SEHNR, CDR2 FQNEAQ (reference sequence). The CDR3: CASSGNTEAFF. The CDR3 DNA follows: TGTGCCAGCAGCGGGAACACTGAAGCTTTCTTT.

This clonotype was seen at least ten times. The V and J genes are TRBV7-2 and TRBJ2-7; D uncertain. Germline values: CDR1 SGHTA, CDR2 FQGNSA. V was cut by 3 bases and J by 4 bases, with 10 bases left in between. The CDR3 is 13 amino acids. CDR3 protein: CASSLRYDYEQYF. As DNA, the CDR3 is TGTGCCAGCAGCTTGCGTTACGATTACGAGCAGTACTTC.

This clonotype was seen only a few times. This sequence joins TRBV4-1 and TRBJ2-7; the match to TRBD2 covers 8 bases. Germline CDR1 reads MGHRA; CDR2 reads YSYEKL. This CDR3 has 14 residues. The ends lost 4 bases at V and 5 bases at J; junction bases unmatched: 7. CDR3 coding DNA: TGCGCCAGCAGCCCTGGGACTAGTTGGAACGAGCAGTACTTC. Translated, it gives CASSPGTSWNEQYF.

This clonotype showed up many times. The CDR3 spells CSARPYFLESEQYF. CDR3 DNA: TGCAGTGCTAGACCTTACTTCCTGGAGAGCGAGCAGTACTTC. V usage is TRBV20-1 and J usage is TRBJ2-7, with D uncertain. Germline CDR1 and CDR2: DFQATT and SNEGSKA (reference sequence). The CDR3 extends over 14 amino acids. V was clipped by 2 bases and J by 6 bases, with 17 bases between them.

This clonotype came up a few times. Germline and junction disagree at one end, which may indicate a read error. The chain links TRBV3-1 to TRBJ2-7; unclear D gene. From germline, CDR1 is LGHDT and CDR2 YNNKEL (reference sequence). This CDR3 comprises 12 residues. The CDR3 nucleotides are TGTGCCAGCAACCAAGATGCTCACGAGCAGTACTTC. Amino acids: CASNQDAHEQYF.

This clonotype was seen ten or more times. This chain links TRBV20-1 with TRBJ2-2, with D possibly TRBD2 on 7 matching bases. The V and J ends lost 6 bases and 7 bases respectively, with 18 bases between them. Germline V gene data show CDR1 as DFQATT and CDR2 as SNEGSKA (reference sequence). This CDR3 comprises 14 residues. The CDR3 coding sequence is TGCAGTGCGAAGGGGGGCGGGAGAGGCGGGGAGCTGTTTTTT. Translation gives CSAKGGGRGGELFF.

This chain connects TRBV18 to TRBJ2-1, with D perhaps TRBD2 (6 bases). CDR3 length: 17 residues. Per germline, CDR1 KGHSH and CDR2 LQKENI. Trimming pared 4 bases from V and 7 bases from J, leaving 23 bases between. The CDR3: CASSLSAGTLLGNEQFF. In nucleotides, the CDR3 is TGTGCCAGCTCACTTTCCGCGGGAACGCTACTAGGGAATGAGCAGTTCTTC.